A selection of T cell receptor beta chains follows, all from one sample in a study of blood T cell repertoires in COVID-19. This table comes from immunoSEQ multiplex PCR, and its TCRdb copy is limited to in-frame clones, with some not included. The data contain about 400,000 clones, around 90% of them singletons. Material for sequencing was PBMCs or T cells enriched from blood (not recorded which). The receptors come from a woman aged 18-29 years with acute COVID-19. Both conserved end residues are part of each CDR3. Fields, in order: J gene, D gene, V gene, CDR3 protein. D genes are given only for firm matches.

>TRBJ2-1|TRBD2|TRBV19
CASSATRSSGRAGEQFF
>TRBJ2-3|TRBD2|TRBV11-3
CASSFSGTDTDTQYF
>TRBJ1-2|NA|TRBV5-1
CASSLAGGTNYGYTF
>TRBJ1-5|NA|TRBV28
CASSLNGVSNQPQHF
>TRBJ2-1|NA|TRBV7-8
CASSLVPSAFYNEQFF
>TRBJ1-1|TRBD1|TRBV5-1
CASSVMLTGPMNTEAFF
>TRBJ1-1|NA|TRBV7-6
CASSSNTGNTEAFF
>TRBJ2-7|NA|TRBV7-2
CASSREADYEQYF
>TRBJ1-2|TRBD1|TRBV29-1
CSAGDRLNYGYTF
>TRBJ2-7|TRBD1|TRBV6-5
CASSSRGLNEQYF
>TRBJ2-3|NA|TRBV6-6
CASSGPDITTDTQYF
>TRBJ1-1|NA|TRBV7-9
CASSFDTEAFF
>TRBJ2-1|NA|TRBV19
CASSTPLGGGHNEQFF
>TRBJ1-2|NA|TRBV5-6
CASSLTRVGYGYTF
>TRBJ2-7|NA|TRBV3-1/TRBV3-2
CASSQETQGSSYEQYF
>TRBJ1-5|NA|TRBV3-1/TRBV3-2
CASSQETGTNQPQHF
>TRBJ2-1|NA|TRBV5-1
CASSLGGLEQFF
>TRBJ2-3|TRBD2|TRBV27
CASSLGVAGVDTQYF
>TRBJ1-2|NA|TRBV21-1
CASSKVAVPYGYTF
>TRBJ1-2|TRBD1|TRBV24-1
CATSDFRGYGYTF
>TRBJ1-1|NA|TRBV12-3/TRBV12-4
CASSLRGTEAFF
>TRBJ2-1|TRBD1|TRBV29-1
CSVEGRGRYNEQFF
>TRBJ1-2|TRBD1|TRBV29-1
CSVEEVNRGSRGYTF
>TRBJ2-7|TRBD2|TRBV7-2
CASSYGDSGSGYEQYF
>TRBJ2-1|TRBD2|TRBV7-8
CASSLSVRSSGGLRYNEQFF
>TRBJ2-1|TRBD2|TRBV10-3
CAISDLGAGGSGGSNEQFF
>TRBJ2-2|NA|TRBV7-9
CASSPRTVNTGELFF
>TRBJ1-4|NA|TRBV14
CASSPGGIATNEKLFF
>TRBJ2-3|NA|TRBV9
CASSGGLTDTQYF
>TRBJ2-5|NA|TRBV6-1
CASRTSQETQYF
>TRBJ2-1|NA|TRBV30
CAWAGSGPYNEQFF
>TRBJ2-3|TRBD2|TRBV27
CASSLTSGATDTQYF